The T cell receptor beta chain described here comes from a study of blood T cell repertoires in COVID-19. This clone was detected once. Germline V gives CDR1 PRHDT, CDR2 FYEKMQ (reference sequence). V lost 3 bases to trimming and J lost 4 bases; unmatched junction nucleotides: 8. This CDR3 comprises 17 residues. In the original workflow: Amplification from reference gene primers served as the basis for estimated nucleated cell counts. The data were produced by immunoSEQ multiplex PCR, yet TCRdb's version contains in-frame clones alone and is incomplete. V, J and clone size derive from that table, while D and trimming were established from the DNA sequence. In the table there are tens of thousands of clones, approximately 86% of which are singletons.

The TCR originated in a man between 65 and 79 years old with acute or convalescent COVID-19. Sequencing was performed on peripheral blood. This rearrangement joins TRBV13 to TRBJ2-5; 13 bases line up with TRBD2. CDR3: CASSFVGLAGVGETQYF. The DNA for the CDR3 is TGTGCCAGCAGCTTCGTAGGACTAGCGGGAGTGGGAGAGACCCAGTACTTC.